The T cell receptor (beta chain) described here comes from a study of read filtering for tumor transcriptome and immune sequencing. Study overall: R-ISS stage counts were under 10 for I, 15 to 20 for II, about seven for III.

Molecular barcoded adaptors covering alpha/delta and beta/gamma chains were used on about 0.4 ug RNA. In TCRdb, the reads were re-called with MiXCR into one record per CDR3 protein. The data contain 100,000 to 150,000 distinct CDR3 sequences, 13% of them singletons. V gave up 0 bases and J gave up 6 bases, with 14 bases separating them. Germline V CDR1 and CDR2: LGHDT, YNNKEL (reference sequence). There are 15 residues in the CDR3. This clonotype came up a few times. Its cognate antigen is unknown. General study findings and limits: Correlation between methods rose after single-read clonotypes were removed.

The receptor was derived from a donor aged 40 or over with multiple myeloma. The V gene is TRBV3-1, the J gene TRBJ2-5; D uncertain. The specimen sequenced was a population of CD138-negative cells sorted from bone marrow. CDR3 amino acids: CASSQDSGSLQTQYF. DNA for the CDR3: TGTGCCAGCAGCCAAGATTCTGGCTCCCTCCAGACCCAGTACTTC.